This TCR beta chain was identified in a study of cytomegalovirus exposure and HLA in healthy donors. CDR1 SGHRS and CDR2 YFSETQ come from the germline V gene. The trim removed 4 bases at V and 3 bases at J, leaving 3 bases unmatched. The length of the CDR3 is 15 residues. Details on this clone: The antigen remains unidentified.

Primers: 60 Vbeta forward and 13 Jbeta reverse. Profiled with immunoSEQ multiplex PCR; TCRdb holds only in-frame clones, not every one. The sample records 200,000 to 250,000 clones, approximately 79% being singletons. Study results and limitations: Highest at DRB1 and lowest at HLA-C, TCR association rates differed among HLA loci in a later analysis. Some TCR beta chains (around 180 of them) were listed as cytomegalovirus-associated.

Material for sequencing was PBMCs. This chain connects TRBV5-1 to TRBJ2-2; TRBD1 matches 10 bases. This TCR came from a man aged 45-65 years in good health and CMV-seronegative. The CDR3 DNA reads as TGCGCCAGCAGCCTGGGGACAGGGGACACCGGGGAGCTGTTTTTT. It yields the protein CASSLGTGDTGELFF.